A selection of T cell receptor beta chains follows, all from one sample in a study of regulatory T cells in long-lasting Graves disease. MiXCR was run by TCRdb on the multiplex PCR reads, yielding one entry per CDR3 protein. In the table there are about 540,000 distinct CDR3 sequences, roughly 14% of which are singletons. The same data also went into a second study, on T cells in Graves' hyperthyroidism and ophthalmopathy.

This sample comprised peripheral blood mononuclear cells (PBMCs), obtained at new diagnosis, from a patient treated with antithyroid drugs. The receptor set was obtained from a man aged 25-45 years with Graves disease. Each CDR3 is given with its conserved first and last residue. A D gene is named only where the DNA matches it firmly. Not every row has a clone size; where given, it reads once, few, many or a size class.

V gene	clone size	D gene	J gene	CDR3 protein	CDR3 DNA
TRBV25-1	.	.	TRBJ2-4	CASSERGGGNIQYF	TGTGCCAGCAGTGAAAGGGGCGGAGGAAACATTCAGTACTTC
TRBV24-1	many	TRBD2	TRBJ2-3	CATSLSLAGATDTQYF	TGTGCCACCAGTCTATCGTTAGCGGGAGCGACAGATACGCAGTATTTT
TRBV7-9	.	TRBD1	TRBJ2-1	CASRGQGAPYNEQFF	TGTGCCAGTCGAGGCCAGGGGGCCCCCTACAATGAGCAGTTCTTC
TRBV3-1	many	.	TRBJ2-7	CASSQAWQLSYEQYF	TGTGCCAGCAGCCAAGCTTGGCAACTCTCCTACGAGCAGTACTTC
TRBV28	many	.	TRBJ2-7	CASSLIRRPGFGGEQYF	TGTGCCAGCAGTTTGATCCGCCGCCCAGGGTTTGGTGGCGAGCAGTACTTC
TRBV27	.	TRBD1	TRBJ1-1	CASNRGTGRTEAFF	TGTGCCAGTAACCGCGGGACAGGACGAACTGAAGCTTTCTTT
TRBV2	many	TRBD2	TRBJ2-7	CASSEVGSGITYEQYF	TGTGCCAGCAGTGAAGTAGGTAGCGGGATAACCTACGAGCAGTACTTC
TRBV6-2/TRBV6-3	many	TRBD1	TRBJ1-2	CASSYWTGGSYGYTF	TGTGCCAGCAGTTACTGGACAGGGGGTAGCTATGGCTACACCTTC
TRBV30	many	.	TRBJ2-2	CARQLKNTGELFF	TGTGCCCGTCAGCTTAAGAACACCGGGGAGCTGTTTTTT
TRBV12-3/TRBV12-4	many	TRBD2	TRBJ2-1	CASSLAGGAGGPAEQFF	TGTGCCAGCAGTTTAGCGGGTGGGGCGGGAGGGCCTGCTGAGCAGTTCTTC
TRBV5-8	.	.	TRBJ1-3	CASSLLGLGNTIYF	TGTGCCAGCAGCCTGTTGGGACTCGGAAACACCATATATTTT
TRBV20-1	.	.	TRBJ2-7	CSVGRTGLSDEQYF	TGCAGTGTCGGGAGAACTGGGCTAAGCGACGAGCAGTACTTC
TRBV5-1	many	.	TRBJ1-2	CASSSGGTYGYTF	TGCGCCAGCAGCTCCGGGGGGACCTATGGCTACACCTTC
TRBV6-1	many	.	TRBJ2-7	CASHGSDDEQYF	TGTGCCAGCCACGGGAGTGACGACGAGCAGTACTTC
TRBV27	many	TRBD1	TRBJ1-2	CASSLTDRGPYGYTF	TGTGCCAGCAGTTTAACCGACAGGGGACCCTATGGCTACACCTTC
TRBV20-1	.	TRBD1	TRBJ2-7	CSASRDRSYEQYF	TGCAGTGCTTCCCGGGACAGGTCCTACGAGCAGTACTTC
TRBV20-1	many	.	TRBJ1-2	CSAGGFGTSTNYGYTF	TGCAGTGCGGGGGGGTTCGGAACTTCAACTAACTATGGCTACACCTTC
TRBV20-1	many	TRBD2	TRBJ2-5	CSASADLAGGETQYF	TGCAGTGCTTCCGCCGATCTAGCGGGAGGAGAGACCCAGTACTTC
TRBV9	few	TRBD2	TRBJ2-1	CASSAGGSPRNEQFF	TGTGCCAGCAGCGCCGGCGGGAGCCCCCGCAATGAGCAGTTCTTC
TRBV7-9	.	.	TRBJ1-2	CASRSGLLGGYTF	TGTGCCAGCAGATCAGGGCTTTTGGGTGGCTACACCTTC
TRBV12-3/TRBV12-4	many	.	TRBJ2-2	CASTLGWLNTGELFF	TGTGCCAGCACCCTGGGCTGGCTGAACACCGGGGAGCTGTTTTTT
TRBV7-2	many	TRBD2	TRBJ2-1	CASSLVGGGTGSINEQFF	TGTGCCAGCAGCTTAGTTGGGGGGGGGACTGGATCGATCAATGAGCAGTTCTTC
TRBV29-1	many	TRBD2	TRBJ2-7	CSVGGGSRNSYEQYF	TGCAGCGTGGGGGGAGGGAGTAGGAACTCCTACGAGCAGTACTTC
TRBV12-3/TRBV12-4	many	.	TRBJ2-1	CASRRLADEQFF	TGTGCCAGCAGACGCCTAGCCGATGAGCAGTTCTTC
TRBV6-2/TRBV6-3	.	.	TRBJ2-7	CASSDRSEQYF	TGTGCCAGCAGTGACAGGTCCGAGCAGTACTTC
TRBV20-1	many	.	TRBJ2-7	CSALGVSGYEQYF	TGCAGTGCTCTCGGGGTGAGCGGGTACGAGCAGTACTTC
TRBV12-3/TRBV12-4	many	TRBD2	TRBJ2-3	CASTLSGAGNTDTQYF	TGTGCCAGCACCCTCAGTGGAGCGGGGAACACAGATACGCAGTATTTT
TRBV20-1	.	.	TRBJ2-3	CSAGSGSPLDTQYF	TGCAGTGCTGGGAGCGGCTCCCCCCTAGATACGCAGTATTTT
TRBV15	many	TRBD2	TRBJ2-5	CASGRGEGETQYF	TGTGCATCGGGGCGGGGGGAAGGGGAGACCCAGTACTTC
TRBV2	many	TRBD2	TRBJ2-1	CASSRELAGGYNEQFF	TGTGCCAGCAGCCGCGAACTAGCGGGAGGGTACAATGAGCAGTTCTTC
TRBV19	many	.	TRBJ1-1	CASSIGNRAGSTEAFF	TGTGCCAGTAGTATAGGAAACAGGGCCGGGAGCACTGAAGCTTTCTTT
TRBV28	many	TRBD2	TRBJ2-3	CASNQAGGGRGTTDTQYF	TGTGCCAGCAACCAAGCGGGAGGGGGCCGTGGTACCACAGATACGCAGTATTTT
TRBV5-6	few	.	TRBJ1-5	CASSFYGPMKQPQHF	TGTGCCAGCAGCTTTTACGGTCCTATGAAACAGCCCCAGCATTTT
TRBV27	many	TRBD2	TRBJ2-1	CASKMQGLAGGNEQFF	TGTGCCAGCAAGATGCAAGGACTAGCGGGAGGAAATGAGCAGTTCTTC
TRBV20-1	few	.	TRBJ2-1	CSEWAYNEQFF	TGCAGTGAATGGGCCTACAATGAGCAGTTCTTC
TRBV11-2	many	.	TRBJ2-1	CASTSRNEQFF	TGTGCCAGCACCTCCCGGAATGAGCAGTTCTTC
TRBV12-3/TRBV12-4	.	TRBD1	TRBJ1-5	CASSLGQGHTSNQPQHF	TGTGCCAGCAGCCTCGGACAGGGGCATACGAGCAATCAGCCCCAGCATTTT
TRBV24-1	many	TRBD2	TRBJ2-3	CATSDSSWASGRKDTQYF	TGTGCCACCAGTGATTCGTCGTGGGCTAGCGGGAGGAAAGATACGCAGTATTTT
TRBV28	many	TRBD2	TRBJ2-3	CASTQNPGLLDTQYF	TGTGCCAGCACCCAAAACCCGGGACTACTAGATACGCAGTATTTT
TRBV7-9	few	.	TRBJ2-1	CASSSYGGSYNEQFF	TGTGCCAGCAGCTCGTATGGGGGGTCCTACAATGAGCAGTTCTTC
TRBV20-1	few	.	TRBJ1-4	CSARWDEKLFF	TGCAGTGCTAGATGGGATGAAAAACTGTTTTTT
TRBV15	.	.	TRBJ1-6	CATSSPEGRPLTPLHF	TGTGCCACCAGCAGTCCCGAGGGACGGCCGTTGACGCCCCTCCACTTT